This T cell receptor beta chain was found in a study of blood T cell repertoires in COVID-19. Study-wide context: Collection of acute and convalescent COVID-19 samples took place in the United States, Italy and Spain.

J gave up 2 bases and V 3 bases, and 9 bases lay outside the gene matches. Germline CDR1 reads LGHNA; CDR2 reads YNFKEQ. This CDR3 spans 17 amino acids. TCRdb's copy holds only in-frame clones and misses some; the assay was immunoSEQ multiplex PCR. The table includes about 14,000 clones, over 75% detected once. The TCR comes from a human donor in a cohort sampled during active COVID-19. Material for sequencing was peripheral blood. The J gene is TRBJ2-7, the V gene TRBV4-2; 11 bases are shared with TRBD2. Written as DNA, the CDR3 is TGTGCCAGCAGCCATCGACCGGGACTAGCGGTTCCCTACGAGCAGTACTTC. Protein product: CASSHRPGLAVPYEQYF.